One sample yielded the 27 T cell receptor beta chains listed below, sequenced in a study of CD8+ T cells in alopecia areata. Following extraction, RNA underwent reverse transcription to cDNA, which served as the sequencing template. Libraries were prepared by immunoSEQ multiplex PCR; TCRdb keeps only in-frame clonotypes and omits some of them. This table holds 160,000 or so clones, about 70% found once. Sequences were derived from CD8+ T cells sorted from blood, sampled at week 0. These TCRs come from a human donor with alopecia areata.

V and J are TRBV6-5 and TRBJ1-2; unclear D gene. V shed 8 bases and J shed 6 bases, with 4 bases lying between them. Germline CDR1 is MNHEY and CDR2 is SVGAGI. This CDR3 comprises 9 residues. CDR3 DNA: TGTGCCAGCGCAGATGGCTACACCTTC. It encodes CASADGYTF.

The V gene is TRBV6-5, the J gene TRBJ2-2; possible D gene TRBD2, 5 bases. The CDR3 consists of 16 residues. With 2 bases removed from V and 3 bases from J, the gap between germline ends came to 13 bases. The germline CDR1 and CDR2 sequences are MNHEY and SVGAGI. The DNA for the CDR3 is TGTGCCAGCAGTTACGATGTCGGGATACACACCGGGGAGCTGTTTTTT. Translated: CASSYDVGIHTGELFF.

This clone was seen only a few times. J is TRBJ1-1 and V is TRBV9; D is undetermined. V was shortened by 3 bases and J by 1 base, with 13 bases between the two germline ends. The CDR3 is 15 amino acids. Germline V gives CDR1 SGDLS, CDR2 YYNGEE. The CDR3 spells CASSASGSGNTEAFF. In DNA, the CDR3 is TGTGCCAGCAGCGCCAGCGGGAGTGGGAACACTGAAGCTTTCTTT.

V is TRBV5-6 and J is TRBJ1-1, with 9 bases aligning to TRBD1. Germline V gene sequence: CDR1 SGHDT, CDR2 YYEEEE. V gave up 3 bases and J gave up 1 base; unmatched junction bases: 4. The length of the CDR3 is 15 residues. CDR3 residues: CASSWGTGPNTEAFF. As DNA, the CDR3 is TGTGCCAGCAGCTGGGGGACAGGGCCGAACACTGAAGCTTTCTTT.

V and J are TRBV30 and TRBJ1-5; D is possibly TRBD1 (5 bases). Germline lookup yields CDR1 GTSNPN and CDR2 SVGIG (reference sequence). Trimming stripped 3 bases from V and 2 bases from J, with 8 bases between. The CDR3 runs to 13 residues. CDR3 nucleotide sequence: TGTGCCTGGAGAGGGGAGGGCAATCAGCCCCAGCATTTT. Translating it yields CAWRGEGNQPQHF. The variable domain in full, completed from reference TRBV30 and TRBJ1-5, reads SQTIHQWPATLVQPVGSPLSLECTVEGTSNPNLYWYRQAAGRGLQLLFYSVGIGQISSEVPQNLSASRPQDRQFILSSKKLLLSDSGFYLCAWRGEGNQPQHFGDGTRLSIL.

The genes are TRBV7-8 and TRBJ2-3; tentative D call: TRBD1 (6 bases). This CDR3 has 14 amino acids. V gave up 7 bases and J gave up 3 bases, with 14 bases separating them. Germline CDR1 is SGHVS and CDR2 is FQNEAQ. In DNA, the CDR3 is TGTGCCAGCAACGAAGACAGGCGGACAGATACGCAGTATTTT. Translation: CASNEDRRTDTQYF.

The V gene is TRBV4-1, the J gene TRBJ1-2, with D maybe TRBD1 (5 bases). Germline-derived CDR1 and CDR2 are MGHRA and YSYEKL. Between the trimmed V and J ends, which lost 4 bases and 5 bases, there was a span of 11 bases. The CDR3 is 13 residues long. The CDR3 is CASSLGQEYGYTF. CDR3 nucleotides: TGCGCCAGCAGCCTGGGGCAGGAATATGGCTACACCTTC.

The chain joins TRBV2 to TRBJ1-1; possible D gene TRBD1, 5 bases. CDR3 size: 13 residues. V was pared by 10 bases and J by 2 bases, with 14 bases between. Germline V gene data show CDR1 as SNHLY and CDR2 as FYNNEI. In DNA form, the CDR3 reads TGTGCCACAGATACAGGACTCAACACTGAAGCTTTCTTT. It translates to CATDTGLNTEAFF.

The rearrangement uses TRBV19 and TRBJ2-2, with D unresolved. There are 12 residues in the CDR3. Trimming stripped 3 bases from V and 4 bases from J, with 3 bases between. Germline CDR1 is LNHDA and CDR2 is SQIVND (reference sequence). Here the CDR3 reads CASSISTGELFF. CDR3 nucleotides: TGTGCCAGTAGTATCAGCACCGGGGAGCTGTTTTTT.

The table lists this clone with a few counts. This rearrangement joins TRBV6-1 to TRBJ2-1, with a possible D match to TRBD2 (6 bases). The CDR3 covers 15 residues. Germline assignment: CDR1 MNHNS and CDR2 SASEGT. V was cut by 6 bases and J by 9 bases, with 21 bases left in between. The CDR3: CASREGPAGGTEQFF. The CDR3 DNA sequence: TGTGCCAGCAGGGAGGGCCCCGCCGGTGGTACTGAGCAGTTCTTC.

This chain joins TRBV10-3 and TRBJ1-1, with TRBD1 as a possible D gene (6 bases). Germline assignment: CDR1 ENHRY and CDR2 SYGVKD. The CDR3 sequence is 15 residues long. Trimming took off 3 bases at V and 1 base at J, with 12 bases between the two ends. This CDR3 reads CAISEAQGANTEAFF. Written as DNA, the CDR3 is TGTGCCATCAGTGAAGCACAGGGAGCGAACACTGAAGCTTTCTTT.

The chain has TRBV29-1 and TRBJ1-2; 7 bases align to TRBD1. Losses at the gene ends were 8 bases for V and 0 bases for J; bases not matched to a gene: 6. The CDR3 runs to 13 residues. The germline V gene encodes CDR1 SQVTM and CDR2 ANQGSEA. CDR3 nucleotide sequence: TGCAGCTTCGGACAGGAGACTAACTATGGCTACACCTTC. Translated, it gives CSFGQETNYGYTF.

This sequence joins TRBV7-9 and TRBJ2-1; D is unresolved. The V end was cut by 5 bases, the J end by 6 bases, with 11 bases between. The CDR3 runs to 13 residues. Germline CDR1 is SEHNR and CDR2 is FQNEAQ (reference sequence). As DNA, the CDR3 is TGTGCCAGCAGCCAAGCCGGGTCCAATGAGCAGTTCTTC. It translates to CASSQAGSNEQFF.

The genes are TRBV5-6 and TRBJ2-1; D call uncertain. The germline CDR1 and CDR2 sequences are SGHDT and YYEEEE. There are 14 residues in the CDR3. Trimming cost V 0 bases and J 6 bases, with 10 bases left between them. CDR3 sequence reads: CASSLEGRVNEQFF. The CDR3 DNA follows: TGTGCCAGCAGCTTGGAGGGTCGGGTCAATGAGCAGTTCTTC.

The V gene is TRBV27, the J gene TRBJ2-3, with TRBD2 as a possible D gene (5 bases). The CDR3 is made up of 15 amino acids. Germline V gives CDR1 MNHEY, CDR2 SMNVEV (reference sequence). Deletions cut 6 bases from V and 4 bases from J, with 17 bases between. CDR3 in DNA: TGTGCCAGCAGCCTTCTAGGAGGAATGGCAGATACGCAGTATTTT. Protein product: CASSLLGGMADTQYF.

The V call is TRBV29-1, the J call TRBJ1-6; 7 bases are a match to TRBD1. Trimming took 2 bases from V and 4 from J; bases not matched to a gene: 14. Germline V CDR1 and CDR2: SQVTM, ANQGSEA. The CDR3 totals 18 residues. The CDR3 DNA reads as TGCAGCGTTGAATCCGGGACAGACGCTAAAGATTATAATTCACCCCTCCACTTT. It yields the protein CSVESGTDAKDYNSPLHF.

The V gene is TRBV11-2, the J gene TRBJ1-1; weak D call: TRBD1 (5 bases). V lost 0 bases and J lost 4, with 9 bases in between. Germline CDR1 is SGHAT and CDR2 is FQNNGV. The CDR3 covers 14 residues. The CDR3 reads CASSLEPGFTEAFF. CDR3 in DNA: TGTGCCAGCAGCTTAGAACCAGGGTTCACTGAAGCTTTCTTT.

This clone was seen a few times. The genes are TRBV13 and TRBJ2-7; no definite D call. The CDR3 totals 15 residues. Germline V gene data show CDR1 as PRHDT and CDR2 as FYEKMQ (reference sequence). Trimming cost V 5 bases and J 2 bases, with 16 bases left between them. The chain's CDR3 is CASSLREEWTYEQYF. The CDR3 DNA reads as TGTGCCAGCAGCCTCCGTGAGGAGTGGACCTACGAGCAGTACTTC.

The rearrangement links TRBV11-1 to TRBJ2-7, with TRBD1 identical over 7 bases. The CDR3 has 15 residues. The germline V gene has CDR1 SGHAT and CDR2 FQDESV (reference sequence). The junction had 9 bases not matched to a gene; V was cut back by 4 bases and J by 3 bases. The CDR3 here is CASSSPGDRGYEQYF. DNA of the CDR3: TGTGCCAGCAGCTCCCCCGGGGACAGAGGCTACGAGCAGTACTTC.

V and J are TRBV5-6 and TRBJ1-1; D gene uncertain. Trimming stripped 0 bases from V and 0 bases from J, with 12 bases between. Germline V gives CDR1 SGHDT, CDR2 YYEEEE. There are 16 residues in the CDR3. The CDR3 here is CASSLATALMNTEAFF. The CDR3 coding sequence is TGTGCCAGCAGCTTGGCCACGGCCCTAATGAACACTGAAGCTTTCTTT.

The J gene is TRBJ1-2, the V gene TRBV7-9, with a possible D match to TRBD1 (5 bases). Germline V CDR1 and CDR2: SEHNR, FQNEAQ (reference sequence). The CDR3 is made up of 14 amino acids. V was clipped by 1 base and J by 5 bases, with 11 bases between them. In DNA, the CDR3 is TGTGCCAGCAGCTTAGGAAGCGGGGGATATGGCTACACCTTC. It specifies CASSLGSGGYGYTF. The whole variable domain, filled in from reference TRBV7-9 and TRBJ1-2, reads DTGVSQNPRHKITKRGQNVTFRCDPISEHNRLYWYRQTLGQGPEFLTYFQNEAQLEKSRLLSDRFSAERPKGSFSTLEIQRTEQGDSAMYLCASSLGSGGYGYTFGSGTRLTVV.

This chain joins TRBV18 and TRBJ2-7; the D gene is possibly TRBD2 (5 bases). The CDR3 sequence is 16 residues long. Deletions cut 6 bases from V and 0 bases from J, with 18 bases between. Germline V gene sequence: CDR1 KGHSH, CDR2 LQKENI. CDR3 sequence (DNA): TGTGCCAGCTCTCCGTTCCCACTAGGGCCCTCCTACGAGCAGTACTTC. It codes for CASSPFPLGPSYEQYF.

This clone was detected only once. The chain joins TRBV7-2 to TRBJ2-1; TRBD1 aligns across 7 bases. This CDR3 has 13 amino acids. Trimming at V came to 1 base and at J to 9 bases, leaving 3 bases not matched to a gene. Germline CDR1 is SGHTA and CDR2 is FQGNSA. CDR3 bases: TGTGCCAGCAGCTTAGGACAGGGAAGTGAGCAGTTCTTC. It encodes CASSLGQGSEQFF.

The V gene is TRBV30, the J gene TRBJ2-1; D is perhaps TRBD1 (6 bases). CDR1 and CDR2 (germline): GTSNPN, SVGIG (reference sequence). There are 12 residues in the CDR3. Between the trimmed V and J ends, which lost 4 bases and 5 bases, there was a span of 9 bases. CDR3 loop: CAWTHRDNEQFF. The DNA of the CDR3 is TGTGCCTGGACTCACAGGGACAATGAGCAGTTCTTC.

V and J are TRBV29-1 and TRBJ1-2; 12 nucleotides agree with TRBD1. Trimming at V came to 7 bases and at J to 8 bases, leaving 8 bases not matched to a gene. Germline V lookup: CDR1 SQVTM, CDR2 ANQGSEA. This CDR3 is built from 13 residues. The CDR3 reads CSAGGQGARGYTF. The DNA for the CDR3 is TGCAGCGCTGGGGGACAGGGGGCGCGAGGCTACACCTTC.

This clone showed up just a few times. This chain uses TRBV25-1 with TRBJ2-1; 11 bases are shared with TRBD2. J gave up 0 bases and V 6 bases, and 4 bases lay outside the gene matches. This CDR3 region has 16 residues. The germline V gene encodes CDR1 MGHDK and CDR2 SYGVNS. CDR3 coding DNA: TGTGCCAGCAGCCGACTAGCGGGGTCCTCCTACAATGAGCAGTTCTTC. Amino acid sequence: CASSRLAGSSYNEQFF. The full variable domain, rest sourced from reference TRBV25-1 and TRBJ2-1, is EADIYQTPRYLVIGTGKKITLECSQTMGHDKMYWYQQDPGMELHLIHYSYGVNSTEKGDLSSESTVSRIRTEHFPLTLESARPSHTSQYLCASSRLAGSSYNEQFFGPGTRLTVL.

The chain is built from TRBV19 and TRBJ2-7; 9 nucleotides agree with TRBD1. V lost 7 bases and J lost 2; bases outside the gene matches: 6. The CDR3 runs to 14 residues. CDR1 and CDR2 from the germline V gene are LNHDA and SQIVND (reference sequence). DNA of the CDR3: TGTGCCAGTACCCCCGGGACAGGGACCTACGAGCAGTACTTC. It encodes CASTPGTGTYEQYF.